Listed below are T cell receptor beta chains from one sample, sequenced in a study of siplizumab effects on memory and regulatory T cells. Method: immunoSEQ multiplex PCR; TCRdb's copy keeps in-frame clones and lacks some. The table lists 65,000 to 85,000 clones, roughly 93% of them singletons, with 5% in the top ten. The specimen was CD8+ T cells sorted from blood. The receptor set was obtained from a human donor in good health. CDR3s include the opening cysteine and the closing phenylalanine or tryptophan. The D gene is left open where the match is weak. The size of a clone is reported for some rows only, either as once, few or many, or as a class for expanded clones.

clone_size,d_call,j_call,v_call,cdr3_nt,cdr3_aa
.,.,TRBJ1-1,TRBV11-2,TGTGCCAGCAGCTTCGGGGCCCCTGAAGCTTTCTTT,CASSFGAPEAFF
few,TRBD1,TRBJ1-2,TRBV4-2,TGTGCCAGCAGCCAGGAGGACAGGGGTTTCTATGGCTACACCTTC,CASSQEDRGFYGYTF
.,TRBD1,TRBJ2-6,TRBV11-2,TGTGCCAGCAGTCCCTTTCAGGGGGCGGAAGGGGCCAACGTCCTGACTTTC,CASSPFQGAEGANVLTF
.,TRBD1,TRBJ2-3,TRBV6-5,TGTGCCAGCAACGACAGGGGGGACACAGATACGCAGTATTTT,CASNDRGDTDTQYF
medium-sized,TRBD1,TRBJ1-2,TRBV6-4,TGTGCCAGCAGTGACCTGGGGGGACAGTCGAATGGCTACACCTTC,CASSDLGGQSNGYTF
.,.,TRBJ2-3,TRBV2,TGTGCCAGCAGTGAGGTCGGGGCCAGGTCAGATACGCAGTATTTT,CASSEVGARSDTQYF
.,.,TRBJ1-5,TRBV28,TGTGCCAGCAGTTACCGGGACAATAGCAATCAGCCCCAGCATTTT,CASSYRDNSNQPQHF
.,TRBD1,TRBJ2-7,TRBV9,TGTGCCAGCAGCGAAGGGACAGGGCGTCTGTACTTC,CASSEGTGRLYF
once,TRBD2,TRBJ2-5,TRBV5-4,TGTGCCAGCAGCTTCAGGACTAGCGGAGAGACCCAGTACTTC,CASSFRTSGETQYF
.,.,TRBJ1-1,TRBV6-5,TGTGCCAGCAACCAACCATACGACACTGAAGCTTTCTTT,CASNQPYDTEAFF
.,TRBD2,TRBJ2-3,TRBV9,TGTGCCAGCAGTCAAGCGGGGGGGAGCTTAGATACGCAGTATTTT,CASSQAGGSLDTQYF
.,TRBD1,TRBJ2-7,TRBV7-9,TGTGCCAGCAGCCGGACCAATCCGGGGACCGGGACAGCCTACGAGCAGTACTTC,CASSRTNPGTGTAYEQYF
.,TRBD1,TRBJ1-1,TRBV5-1,TGCGCCAGCAGCACTGACAGGGTCAACACTGAAGCTTTCTTT,CASSTDRVNTEAFF
.,TRBD1,TRBJ2-7,TRBV5-6,TGTGCCAGCAGCTGGGGACAGACTTACGAGCAGTACTTC,CASSWGQTYEQYF
.,TRBD1,TRBJ2-2,TRBV6-4,TGTGCCAGCAGTGCCCAGGGGGCTACCGGGGAGCTGTTTTTT,CASSAQGATGELFF
.,TRBD1,TRBJ2-1,TRBV11-2,TGTGCCAGCAGCCTGTTGACAGGGTCCTACAATGAGCAGTTCTTC,CASSLLTGSYNEQFF
.,.,TRBJ1-1,TRBV7-3,TGTGCCAGCAGCTTAAACGGACATATTAACACTGAAGCTTTCTTT,CASSLNGHINTEAFF
.,.,TRBJ2-7,TRBV21-1,TGTGCCAGCAGCCCTAAACCCGGATTTCTGTACGAGCAGTACTTC,CASSPKPGFLYEQYF
.,TRBD2,TRBJ2-1,TRBV7-2,TGTGCCAGCAGCTCACTAGCGGGGGGTCTCAATGAGCAGTTCTTC,CASSSLAGGLNEQFF
.,TRBD2,TRBJ2-1,TRBV9,TGTGCCAGCAGTATTAGCGGGGTTTCCTACAATGAGCAGTTCTTC,CASSISGVSYNEQFF
.,.,TRBJ2-1,TRBV19,TGTGCCAGTGACTCCGGGACAACCTCCTACAATGAGCAGTTCTTC,CASDSGTTSYNEQFF
.,.,TRBJ2-1,TRBV6-6,TGTGCCAGCAGTTCCAAACAACTAGCAAGTGAGCAGTTCTTC,CASSSKQLASEQFF